A selection of T cell receptor beta chains follows, all from one sample in a study of PD-1 blockade in mismatch repair-deficient tumors. Clones were sequenced by immunoSEQ multiplex PCR, and TCRdb holds only the in-frame ones, with some missing. The repertoire holds about 67,000 clones, with more than 75% as singletons. Material: peripheral blood, obtained 2 weeks after starting pembrolizumab. These receptors all stem from an adult with mismatch repair-deficient cancer. Both conserved end residues are part of each CDR3. Fields, in order: V gene, J gene, clone size, D gene, CDR3 DNA, CDR3 protein. D genes are given only for firm matches. Clone size is given for some rows only: seen once, a few or many times, or a class if the clone is expanded.

TRBV4-1	TRBJ1-5	.	.	TGCGCCAGCAGCCAAGTTGGGGGTCAGCCCCAGCATTTT	CASSQVGGQPQHF
TRBV4-2	TRBJ1-4	.	.	TGTGCCAGCAGCCAAAGTGCGACAGGCGCCTCCGGTGAAAAACTGTTTTTT	CASSQSATGASGEKLFF
TRBV7-9	TRBJ2-5	.	TRBD1	TGTGCCAGCAGCCCACGACAGGGCCAAGAGACCCAGTACTTC	CASSPRQGQETQYF
TRBV27	TRBJ2-3	.	TRBD1	TGTGCCAGCAGCCTCGCGGACAGGTCCGTCGATACGCAGTATTTT	CASSLADRSVDTQYF
TRBV7-6	TRBJ2-2	.	.	TGTGCCAGCAGCCCCCTGGGAGCCTCCACCGGGGAGCTGTTTTTT	CASSPLGASTGELFF
TRBV11-3	TRBJ2-1	.	TRBD1	TGTGCCAGCAGCTTACAGGGACAGGGTCGGGCTGAGCAGTTCTTC	CASSLQGQGRAEQFF
TRBV5-4	TRBJ2-1	.	TRBD1	TGTGCCAGCAGCCCGGACAGGGTGGCCTACAATGAGCAGTTCTTC	CASSPDRVAYNEQFF
TRBV30	TRBJ2-3	.	TRBD1	TGTGCCTGGAGTGCGGGACAGGCAGCTAGCACAGATACGCAGTATTTT	CAWSAGQAASTDTQYF
TRBV5-1	TRBJ2-2	medium-sized	TRBD1	TGCGCCAGCAGCCCGACAGGGGAGGTCACCGGGGAGCTGTTTTTT	CASSPTGEVTGELFF
TRBV7-3	TRBJ2-5	.	.	TGTGCCAGCAGCTCCCCGGGGGAAGGCCAGAGAGAGACCCAGTACTTC	CASSSPGEGQRETQYF
TRBV7-9	TRBJ2-2	.	.	TGTGCCAGCAGCTTAGCGGGGACCGGGGAGCTGTTTTTT	CASSLAGTGELFF
TRBV9	TRBJ2-2	.	.	TGTGCCAGCAGCCCTTCCGTTGCCGGGGAGCTGTTTTTT	CASSPSVAGELFF
TRBV7-9	TRBJ2-7	.	TRBD2	TGTGCCAGCAGCTGGGGGACTAACGAGCAGTACTTC	CASSWGTNEQYF
TRBV10-3	TRBJ2-4	.	.	TGTGCCATCAGCCCAGGGTCGGAAAACATTCAGTACTTC	CAISPGSENIQYF
TRBV11-1	TRBJ1-2	once	TRBD1	TGTGCCAGCAGCCCAGGGGGCGCGGGTGGCTACACCTTC	CASSPGGAGGYTF
TRBV27	TRBJ2-1	.	.	TGTGCCAGCAGTTTCCGCGGTTACAATGAGCAGTTCTTC	CASSFRGYNEQFF
TRBV6-1	TRBJ2-5	.	.	TGTGCCAGCAGTGCGGACAGAGGGACTCTCCAAGAGACCCAGTACTTC	CASSADRGTLQETQYF
TRBV10-3	TRBJ2-1	.	.	TGTGCCATCAGTGACAGTTACAATGAGCAGTTCTTC	CAISDSYNEQFF
TRBV5-1	TRBJ1-4	.	.	TGCGCCAGCAGCCAATTAACCTTTAATGAAAAACTGTTTTTT	CASSQLTFNEKLFF
TRBV5-4	TRBJ2-3	once	TRBD1	TGTGCCAGCAGTCGAGGACAGGGTGCCACAGATACGCAGTATTTT	CASSRGQGATDTQYF
TRBV7-6	TRBJ1-1	.	TRBD1	TGTGCCAGCAGCTTCGGACAGGGCGGCACTGAAGCTTTCTTT	CASSFGQGGTEAFF
TRBV5-1	TRBJ1-1	few	TRBD1	TGCGCCAGCAGCTGGGGGACAGCTAGCACTGAAGCTTTCTTT	CASSWGTASTEAFF
TRBV30	TRBJ1-2	.	.	TGTGCCTGGAGTGAAGGACCGTATGGCTACACCTTC	CAWSEGPYGYTF
TRBV14	TRBJ2-1	.	.	TGTGCCAGCAGCCAAGAATGGGAGCAAAGCGGGCGATACAATGAGCAGTTCTTC	CASSQEWEQSGRYNEQFF
TRBV6-5	TRBJ2-1	.	TRBD2	TGTGCCAGCAGTTTAACGACTAGCGGGACCTACAATGAGCAGTTCTTC	CASSLTTSGTYNEQFF
TRBV6-1	TRBJ2-7	.	TRBD1	TGTGCCAGCAGTGAAGGTGTCAGGGGGTACGAGCAGTACTTC	CASSEGVRGYEQYF
TRBV30	TRBJ1-2	.	.	TGTGCCTGGAGTGGAGGGAACTATGGCTACACCTTC	CAWSGGNYGYTF